This record concerns one T cell receptor beta chain sequence. Its antigen is undetermined. The length of the CDR3 is 16 residues. Deletions cut 0 bases from V and 0 bases from J, with 11 bases between. Looked up from germline, CDR1 is SGHVS and CDR2 is FQNEAQ. The sample is drawn from a study of CD8 T cells in ankylosing spondylitis. General observations from the study: What appeared characteristic of ankylosing spondylitis blood was a TCR beta motif of eight highly homologous variants. Clones linked to the disease showed a CD8+ phenotype. They occurred at relatively low frequencies in peripheral blood. Within matched ankylosing spondylitis synovial fluid, disease-linked clones were reportedly significantly enriched.

MiXCR, applied by TCRdb to the 5' RACE reads, yields one record per CDR3 protein. The sample consists of about 500,000 distinct CDR3 sequences, about an eighth of them appearing once. The source is a male donor with ankylosing spondylitis. The chain carries TRBV7-8 and TRBJ1-2; D not certain. Sequenced input: blood, either unsorted or a sorted T cell fraction (not recorded which). CDR3 coding DNA: TGTGCCAGCAGCTTAGCTAATACGGTAGCTAACTATGGCTACACCTTC. Its protein product is CASSLANTVANYGYTF. The variable domain in full, with the rest retrieved from reference TRBV7-8 and TRBJ1-2, is GAGVSQSPRYKVAKRGQDVALRCDPISGHVSLFWYQQALGQGPEFLTYFQNEAQLDKSGLPSDRFFAERPEGSVSTLKIQRTQQEDSAVYLCASSLANTVANYGYTFGSGTRLTVV.